The 26 T cell receptor beta chains presented below share a single source sample, sequenced in a study of CD8 T cells in Susac syndrome. Random hexamers were used to reverse transcribe the RNA input (about 0.5 to 1 ug). TCRdb used MiXCR to reprocess the immunoSEQ multiplex PCR reads, holding one entry per CDR3 protein. The sample consists of about 250,000 distinct CDR3 sequences, about 93% of them appearing once. Sequencing input: CD4+ T cells from PBMCs. The receptors here all came from a human donor with multiple sclerosis.

The rearrangement joins TRBV19 to TRBJ1-2; no firm D call. The V gene's germline CDR1 is LNHDA and CDR2 SQIVND (reference sequence). V shed 0 bases and J shed 2 bases, with 4 bases lying between them. The CDR3 totals 13 residues. CDR3 DNA sequence: TGTGCCAGTAGTATAGACGGGAACTATGGCTACACCTTC. Amino acid sequence: CASSIDGNYGYTF.

The V gene is TRBV29-1, the J gene TRBJ1-1; 7 bases map to TRBD1. With V trimmed by 5 bases and J by 3 bases, 3 bases remained unmatched. The CDR3 is 12 amino acids. Looked up from germline, CDR1 is SQVTM and CDR2 is ANQGSEA. CDR3 nucleotide sequence: TGCAGCGTTCAGGGGGTCTACACTGAAGCTTTCTTT. Its protein is CSVQGVYTEAFF.

The chain uses TRBV23-1 and TRBJ2-2; TRBD1 matches at 7 bases. TRBV23-1 is an ORF, with its function uncertain. With 10 bases clipped from V and 0 bases from J, the junction kept 17 bases outside the gene matches. There are 18 residues in the CDR3. This chain's CDR3 is CATHRRQGLIPNTGELFF. The CDR3 DNA reads as TGCGCCACACATAGGAGACAGGGTTTAATTCCGAACACCGGGGAGCTGTTTTTT.

The gene calls are TRBV6-1 and TRBJ2-1; TRBD2 aligns across 13 bases. This CDR3 contains 16 residues. The V gene end was trimmed by 4 bases and the J gene end by 8 bases; junction bases not matched to a gene: 8. Germline V lookup: CDR1 MNHNS, CDR2 SASEGT. The CDR3 loop reads CASSGHWTSGSHEQFF. DNA of the CDR3: TGTGCCAGCAGTGGCCACTGGACTAGCGGGAGCCATGAGCAGTTCTTC.

The rearrangement uses TRBV6-5 and TRBJ2-7; D gene uncertain. In germline, CDR1 is MNHEY, CDR2 SVGAGI. The length of the CDR3 is 14 residues. V lost 10 bases to trimming and J lost 1 base, with 17 bases between them. The CDR3 loop reads CATGRRVGSYEQYF. The CDR3 DNA follows: TGTGCCACCGGGCGGCGTGTCGGATCCTACGAGCAGTACTTC.

This chain connects TRBV6-6 to TRBJ2-7; 8 bases agree with TRBD1. The CDR3 totals 12 residues. J lost 5 bases, V lost 8 bases, and 5 bases had no gene match. Germline V lookup: CDR1 MNHNY, CDR2 SVGAGI (reference sequence). The CDR3 coding sequence is TGTGCCAGCGCAGGGGGCCTCAACGAGCAGTACTTC. Residues: CASAGGLNEQYF.

This chain connects TRBV3-1 to TRBJ1-2, with TRBD1 matching over 7 bases. V shed 0 bases, J shed 8 bases, and the junction held 6 bases outside the gene matches. The CDR3 runs 14 residues. CDR1 LGHDT and CDR2 YNNKEL come from the germline V gene (reference sequence). CDR3 sequence: CASSQDQTGRGYTF. DNA for the CDR3: TGTGCCAGCAGCCAAGATCAGACAGGGAGAGGCTACACCTTC.

The rearrangement joins TRBV28 to TRBJ2-1; D might be TRBD1 (5 bases). Trimming left V 6 bases short and J 9 bases short, with 12 bases between. From germline, CDR1 is MDHEN and CDR2 SYDVKM. The CDR3 covers 12 residues. DNA for the CDR3: TGTGCCAGCAGGCCTACAGGTGGTGAGCAGTTCTTC. It specifies CASRPTGGEQFF.

The chain combines TRBV20-1 with TRBJ1-5; D call uncertain. Germline-derived CDR1 and CDR2 are DFQATT and SNEGSKA (reference sequence). V gave up 6 bases and J gave up 2 bases, with 11 bases separating them. CDR3 length: 13 amino acids. CDR3 residues: CSAHSAGNQPQHF. The CDR3 DNA reads as TGCAGTGCCCACTCAGCTGGCAATCAGCCCCAGCATTTT.

The chain combines TRBV5-1 with TRBJ1-1; D is uncertain. Germline CDR1 is SGHRS and CDR2 is YFSETQ. The CDR3 is 14 residues long. V lost 0 bases to trimming and J lost 6 bases, with 12 bases between them. The CDR3 spells CASSLALGRSEAFF. In nucleotides, the CDR3 is TGCGCCAGCAGCTTGGCTTTAGGTAGATCTGAAGCTTTCTTT.

The chain combines TRBV9 with TRBJ1-1; 9 nucleotides align to TRBD1. V trimming: 2 bases; J trimming: 7 bases; junction bases outside the gene matches: 6. The V gene's germline CDR1 is SGDLS and CDR2 YYNGEE. The CDR3 is 14 residues long. CDR3 amino acids: CASSVSGQGSEAFF. The CDR3 DNA follows: TGTGCCAGCAGCGTGTCCGGACAGGGGAGTGAAGCTTTCTTT.

The DNA of the CDR3 is TGTGCCAGCAGTTTGAACGGCCCGGGATCCTACGAGCAGTACGTC. This encodes CASSLNGPGSYEQYV. This chain links TRBV12-3 or TRBV12-4 with TRBJ2-7, with D perhaps matching TRBD2 (5 bases). This CDR3 is 15 amino acids long. V was cut by 3 bases and J by 1 base, with 13 bases left in between.

CDR3 sequence (DNA): TGTGCCAGCAGTGCAAGGGGGGCGAGGAACGGGGAGCTGTTTTTT. Amino acid sequence: CASSARGARNGELFF. The gene calls are TRBV6-2 or TRBV6-3 and TRBJ2-2; D assignment may be TRBD1 or TRBD2 (6 bases each). CDR1 is MNHEY and CDR2 is SVGEGT in the germline V gene. The germline V and J ends were trimmed by 5 bases and 7 bases, with 17 bases remaining between them. The CDR3 totals 15 residues.

J is TRBJ2-3 and V is TRBV2; D possibly corresponds to TRBD2 (6 bases). The CDR3 loop spans 15 amino acids. Germline CDR1 reads SNHLY; CDR2 reads FYNNEI. The germline V and J ends were trimmed by 8 bases and 3 bases, with 18 bases remaining between them. CDR3 amino acids: CASLPEGKPTDTQYF. The CDR3 DNA follows: TGTGCCAGCCTCCCGGAGGGAAAGCCGACAGATACGCAGTATTTT.

The chain combines TRBV20-1 with TRBJ2-3, with TRBD1 matching over 7 bases. From germline, CDR1 is DFQATT and CDR2 SNEGSKA (reference sequence). The CDR3 extends over 13 amino acids. V dropped 5 bases and J dropped 6; count of bases not matched to a gene: 8. CDR3 sequence: CSACPRGLDTQYF. The CDR3 nucleotides are TGCAGTGCTTGTCCAAGGGGGCTGGATACGCAGTATTTT.

The chain joins TRBV30 to TRBJ1-3; D is uncertain. The CDR3 has 14 residues. Germline V CDR1 and CDR2: GTSNPN, SVGIG (reference sequence). V was cut by 2 bases and J by 6 bases, with 14 bases left in between. The DNA for the CDR3 is TGTGCCTGGAGTCCCTGGGAGCCTGAAAACACCATATATTTT. It yields the protein CAWSPWEPENTIYF.

The V and J genes are TRBV6-1 and TRBJ2-7, with a tentative D call TRBD1 (5 bases). With 2 bases removed from V and 2 bases from J, the gap between germline ends came to 10 bases. The germline V gene has CDR1 MNHNS and CDR2 SASEGT. The CDR3 runs 14 residues. DNA of the CDR3: TGTGCCAGCAGTGAATCCCGACAGACCTACGAGCAGTACTTC. It translates to CASSESRQTYEQYF.

The genes are TRBV7-6 and TRBJ1-1; D is undetermined. V dropped 2 bases and J dropped 4 bases, with 8 bases sitting between them. This CDR3 is built from 13 residues. The germline CDR1 and CDR2 sequences are SGHVS and FNYEAQ. The chain's CDR3 is CASSLLSFTEAFF. Here the CDR3 DNA reads TGTGCCAGCAGCTTACTAAGCTTCACTGAAGCTTTCTTT.

The chain joins TRBV19 to TRBJ2-1, with D tentatively TRBD1 or TRBD2 (6 bases each). V shed 5 bases and J shed 5 bases, with 19 bases lying between them. This CDR3 contains 16 residues. Germline V gene data show CDR1 as LNHDA and CDR2 as SQIVND (reference sequence). CDR3 nucleotide sequence: TGTGCCAGTAGTCTTTCTGGGGGGCTGTTAGACAATGAGCAGTTCTTC. As protein: CASSLSGGLLDNEQFF. Looking up the rest from reference TRBV19 and TRBJ2-1 gives the full variable domain: DGGITQSPKYLFRKEGQNVTLSCEQNLNHDAMYWYRQDPGQGLRLIYYSQIVNDFQKGDIAEGYSVSREKKESFPLTVTSAQKNPTAFYLCASSLSGGLLDNEQFFGPGTRLTVL.

V gene TRBV19 combines with J gene TRBJ1-2; 9 bases map to TRBD1. Germline V gene sequence: CDR1 LNHDA, CDR2 SQIVND (reference sequence). The CDR3 extends over 14 amino acids. With V trimmed by 6 bases and J by 10 bases, 12 bases remained unmatched. CDR3 coding DNA: TGTGCCAGTAGATCGACAGGGGGACGGGATGACTACACCTTC. As protein: CASRSTGGRDDYTF.

V usage is TRBV19 and J usage is TRBJ1-6, with TRBD1 identical over 7 bases. Losses at the gene ends were 10 bases for V and 7 bases for J; bases not matched to a gene: 13. The CDR3 covers 15 residues. Germline assignment: CDR1 LNHDA and CDR2 SQIVND (reference sequence). The CDR3 nucleotides are TGTGCCATCGACACCCGGGACAGAGCAAATTCACCCCTCCACTTT. Amino acid sequence: CAIDTRDRANSPLHF.

This clonotype appeared once. The V gene is TRBV25-1, the J gene TRBJ2-5, with TRBD1 matching over 8 bases. The CDR3 is made up of 15 amino acids. V lost 5 bases and J lost 4; bases outside the gene matches: 9. Germline values: CDR1 MGHDK, CDR2 SYGVNS. The CDR3 DNA is TGTGCCAGCAGTTTATTACGGGGGACAGGAGAGACCCAGTACTTC. This encodes CASSLLRGTGETQYF. Filled out from reference TRBV25-1 and TRBJ2-5, the complete variable domain reads EADIYQTPRYLVIGTGKKITLECSQTMGHDKMYWYQQDPGMELHLIHYSYGVNSTEKGDLSSESTVSRIRTEHFPLTLESARPSHTSQYLCASSLLRGTGETQYFGPGTRLLVL.

V gene TRBV29-1 combines with J gene TRBJ2-3, with D unclear. Germline V lookup: CDR1 SQVTM, CDR2 ANQGSEA. V gave up 4 bases and J gave up 1 base, with 6 bases separating them. CDR3 length equals 12 residues. This CDR3 reads CSVVTGTDTQYF. In DNA form, the CDR3 reads TGCAGCGTTGTTACAGGCACAGATACGCAGTATTTT.

The V call is TRBV6-1, the J call TRBJ1-1; the D is unclear. V gave up 6 bases and J gave up 0 bases, with 11 bases separating them. Germline V gene lookup returns CDR1 MNHNS and CDR2 SASEGT. CDR3 length: 14 residues. CDR3 residues: CASRATGVNTEAFF. DNA of the CDR3: TGTGCCAGCAGGGCTACGGGAGTGAACACTGAAGCTTTCTTT.

The count of this clonotype is one. The chain uses TRBV12-3 or TRBV12-4 and TRBJ2-3; the D gene is possibly TRBD2 (5 bases). The CDR3 is 11 amino acids. Trimming left V 7 bases short and J 11 bases short, with 13 bases between. CDR3 residues: CASTQGRMQYF. CDR3 nucleotides: TGTGCCAGCACTCAAGGGAGAATGCAGTATTTT.

The V gene is TRBV3-1, the J gene TRBJ2-5; maybe TRBD2 (6 bases). The CDR3 has 14 residues. Germline CDR1 reads LGHDT; CDR2 reads YNNKEL (reference sequence). The V gene lost 4 bases and the J gene lost 9 bases, with 18 bases spanning the gap. The CDR3 DNA reads as TGTGCCAGCAGCCGGACGGAGGGAGAATGGGCCCAGTACTTC. Translated: CASSRTEGEWAQYF.